Following are 21 T cell receptor beta chains from one sample sequenced in a study of blood T cell repertoires in COVID-19. Repertoires were generated with immunoSEQ multiplex PCR, while TCRdb's copy carries only in-frame clones and drops some. The sample contains under 85,000 clones, roughly 78% of which appear only once. The material sequenced was peripheral blood. The receptors shown here come from a human donor in a cohort sampled during active COVID-19.

The J gene is TRBJ1-3, the V gene TRBV7-9, with 7 bases identical to TRBD1. The length of the CDR3 is 15 residues. Germline V CDR1 and CDR2: SEHNR, FQNEAQ (reference sequence). V lost 5 bases and J lost 4; bases outside the gene matches: 8. CDR3 protein: CASSEGTASGNTIYF. CDR3 coding DNA: TGTGCCAGCAGCGAGGGGACAGCATCGGGAAACACCATATATTTT.

The chain recombines TRBV6-1 with TRBJ1-6; no reliable D call. With 3 bases removed from V and 5 bases from J, the gap between germline ends came to 8 bases. Germline V CDR1 and CDR2: MNHNS, SASEGT. CDR3 length: 14 residues. Here the CDR3 DNA reads TGTGCCAGCAGTGAGGCAGTGAATAATTCACCCCTCCACTTT. Its protein is CASSEAVNNSPLHF.

The CDR3 here is CASSLTTGSAPETQYF. The DNA for the CDR3 is TGTGCCAGCAGCTTGACGACAGGGTCCGCACCAGAGACCCAGTACTTC. This rearrangement joins TRBV5-8 to TRBJ2-5, with TRBD1 matching over 7 bases. V shed 1 base, J shed 4 bases, and the junction held 10 bases outside the gene matches. The CDR3 runs 16 residues. CDR1 and CDR2 from the germline V gene are SGHTS and YDEGEE.

This clone was detected only a few times. The V gene is TRBV5-1, the J gene TRBJ2-1; 8 nucleotides line up with TRBD1. The junction had 6 bases not matched to a gene; V was cut back by 3 bases and J by 7 bases. CDR3 length: 14 residues. The germline V gene encodes CDR1 SGHRS and CDR2 YFSETQ. This chain's CDR3 is CASSSGQANNEQFF. The CDR3 DNA reads as TGCGCCAGCAGCTCGGGACAGGCGAATAATGAGCAGTTCTTC.

The CDR3 DNA reads TGTGCCAGCAGCCTACCGGGACAGTTATATGGCTACACCTTC. Translating gives CASSLPGQLYGYTF. The V and J genes are TRBV14 and TRBJ1-2; 7 nucleotides align to TRBD1. J was trimmed by 5 bases and V by 4 bases; bases with no gene match: 7. CDR1 is SGHDN, CDR2 FVKESK, per germline. The CDR3 loop spans 14 amino acids.

The rearrangement links TRBV5-5 to TRBJ1-5; D is unresolved. Between the trimmed V and J ends, which lost 4 bases and 0 bases, there was a span of 11 bases. Germline V gene data show CDR1 as SGHKS and CDR2 as YYEKEE (reference sequence). The CDR3 spans 15 residues. As DNA, the CDR3 is TGTGCCAGCAGCCCAATGTGGCATAGCAATCAGCCCCAGCATTTT. It is translated as CASSPMWHSNQPQHF.

The J gene is TRBJ1-5, the V gene TRBV5-4, with no clear D. Trimming left V 4 bases short and J 6 bases short, with 11 bases between. Germline CDR1 and CDR2: SGHNT and YYREEE (reference sequence). CDR3 length: 13 amino acids. The DNA for the CDR3 is TGTGCCAGCAGCCCGGGAAGGAGTCAGCCCCAGCATTTT. Its translation is CASSPGRSQPQHF.

The rearrangement links TRBV5-1 to TRBJ2-1; D is perhaps TRBD1 (8 bases). This CDR3 spans 16 amino acids. Trimming removed 0 bases at V and 5 bases at J, with 15 bases between. Per germline, CDR1 SGHRS and CDR2 YFSETQ. In DNA form, the CDR3 reads TGCGCCAGCAGCTTGGCCTTTACAGGGGGGGACAATGAGCAGTTCTTC. Translation gives CASSLAFTGGDNEQFF. Based on the CDR3 plus reference TRBV5-1 and TRBJ2-1, the full variable domain is KAGVTQTPRYLIKTRGQQVTLSCSPISGHRSVSWYQQTPGQGLQFLFEYFSETQRNKGNFPGRFSGRQFSNSRSEMNVSTLELGDSALYLCASSLAFTGGDNEQFFGPGTRLTVL.

The chain has TRBV10-3 and TRBJ2-1, with 7 nucleotides matching TRBD1. Per the germline V gene, CDR1 is ENHRY and CDR2 is SYGVKD. The CDR3 extends over 14 amino acids. With V trimmed by 8 bases and J by 0 bases, 4 bases remained unmatched. The CDR3 nucleotides read TGTGCCATCGGGGACAGAAACTCCTACAATGAGCAGTTCTTC. Encoded protein: CAIGDRNSYNEQFF.

This chain joins TRBV5-1 and TRBJ2-7; D unresolved. Germline CDR1 reads SGHRS; CDR2 reads YFSETQ. There are 13 residues in the CDR3. Trimming pared 2 bases from V and 2 bases from J, leaving 8 bases between. CDR3 amino acids: CASSFAPTYEQYF. The DNA of the CDR3 is TGCGCCAGCAGCTTTGCGCCTACCTACGAGCAGTACTTC.

The chain uses TRBV28 and TRBJ1-2; the D gene is possibly TRBD1 (5 bases). The CDR3 has 13 amino acids. Germline CDR1 reads MDHEN; CDR2 reads SYDVKM. Deletions cut 7 bases from V and 0 bases from J, with 9 bases between. The CDR3 spells CASTRATNYGYTF. CDR3 in DNA: TGTGCCAGCACCAGGGCCACTAACTATGGCTACACCTTC.

This chain joins TRBV20-1 and TRBJ1-5, with D perhaps TRBD1 (6 bases). Trimming took off 3 bases at V and 3 bases at J, with 9 bases between the two ends. The CDR3 has 13 residues. Germline V gives CDR1 DFQATT, CDR2 SNEGSKA (reference sequence). The chain's CDR3 is CSASGTPNQPQHF. CDR3 DNA sequence: TGCAGTGCTAGTGGGACACCCAATCAGCCCCAGCATTTT.

The chain is built from TRBV4-1 and TRBJ1-3; D is unclear. Germline loops: CDR1 MGHRA, CDR2 YSYEKL. Trimming took off 0 bases at V and 4 bases at J, with 19 bases between the two ends. CDR3 size: 18 residues. The CDR3 coding sequence is TGCGCCAGCAGCCAAGATCCCTCCAGGAGGTTGAGAGGAAACACCATATATTTT. Amino acids: CASSQDPSRRLRGNTIYF.

The V call is TRBV27, the J call TRBJ1-1, with 9 bases matching TRBD1. Germline lookup yields CDR1 MNHEY and CDR2 SMNVEV (reference sequence). The CDR3 length is 15 residues. With V trimmed by 5 bases and J by 1 base, 5 bases remained unmatched. CDR3 protein: CASSTHRGRNTEAFF. As DNA, the CDR3 is TGTGCCAGCAGTACCCACAGGGGGCGGAACACTGAAGCTTTCTTT.

This clone has a single count. The chain carries TRBV5-4 and TRBJ1-1; D unresolved. In germline, CDR1 is SGHNT, CDR2 YYREEE (reference sequence). Between the trimmed V and J ends, which lost 6 bases and 7 bases, there was a span of 13 bases. The CDR3 spans 12 residues. CDR3 nucleotide sequence: TGTGCCAGCATCACTCAGGATTTTGAAGCTTTCTTT. Translation: CASITQDFEAFF.

The rearrangement uses TRBV5-1 and TRBJ1-5; 12 bases line up with TRBD1. The CDR3 covers 15 residues. V lost 4 bases and J lost 9; bases outside the gene matches: 8. Germline V gene lookup returns CDR1 SGHRS and CDR2 YFSETQ. CDR3 amino acids: CASSTGTGGIGPQHF. DNA of the CDR3: TGCGCCAGCAGCACAGGGACAGGGGGCATCGGGCCCCAGCATTTT.

The CDR3 DNA reads TGTGCCAGCAGTTCTGCGACAGGGAGTAATGAGCAGTTCTTC. Protein sequence: CASSSATGSNEQFF. The V gene is TRBV28, the J gene TRBJ2-1, with 7 bases matching TRBD1. The V gene end was trimmed by 4 bases and the J gene end by 7 bases; junction bases not matched to a gene: 7. The germline V gene has CDR1 MDHEN and CDR2 SYDVKM. The CDR3 loop spans 14 amino acids.

This chain connects TRBV7-9 to TRBJ2-2, with 7 bases aligning to TRBD2. The CDR3 runs to 14 residues. Germline-derived CDR1 and CDR2 are SEHNR and FQNEAQ (reference sequence). J was trimmed by 6 bases and V by 3 bases; bases with no gene match: 4. This chain's CDR3 is CASSLTSFPGELFF. For the CDR3, the DNA is TGTGCCAGCAGCTTGACTAGCTTCCCCGGGGAGCTGTTTTTT.

This chain links TRBV9 with TRBJ1-1; the D gene is possibly TRBD1 (6 bases). CDR3 length: 15 residues. The ends were cut back, 0 bases at V and 6 bases at J, with 15 bases in the middle. Germline CDR1 SGDLS, CDR2 YYNGEE. For the CDR3, the DNA is TGTGCCAGCAGCGTAGCTACCGGAGGGGGGGCTGAAGCTTTCTTT. Protein product: CASSVATGGGAEAFF.

The chain employs TRBV5-4 and TRBJ2-7; weak D call: TRBD2 (5 bases). With 4 bases removed from V and 2 bases from J, the gap between germline ends came to 16 bases. This CDR3 is built from 15 residues. CDR1 SGHNT and CDR2 YYREEE come from the germline V gene (reference sequence). The CDR3 loop is CASSPRPGEAYEQYF. Here the CDR3 DNA reads TGTGCCAGCAGCCCGAGGCCCGGGGAAGCCTACGAGCAGTACTTC.

V gene TRBV7-9 combines with J gene TRBJ1-1; no firm D call. Between the trimmed V and J ends, which lost 3 bases and 1 base, there was a span of 6 bases. Germline V gives CDR1 SEHNR, CDR2 FQNEAQ (reference sequence). The CDR3 has 13 residues. The CDR3 region is CASSFEGNTEAFF. CDR3 nucleotide sequence: TGTGCCAGCAGCTTCGAGGGGAACACTGAAGCTTTCTTT.